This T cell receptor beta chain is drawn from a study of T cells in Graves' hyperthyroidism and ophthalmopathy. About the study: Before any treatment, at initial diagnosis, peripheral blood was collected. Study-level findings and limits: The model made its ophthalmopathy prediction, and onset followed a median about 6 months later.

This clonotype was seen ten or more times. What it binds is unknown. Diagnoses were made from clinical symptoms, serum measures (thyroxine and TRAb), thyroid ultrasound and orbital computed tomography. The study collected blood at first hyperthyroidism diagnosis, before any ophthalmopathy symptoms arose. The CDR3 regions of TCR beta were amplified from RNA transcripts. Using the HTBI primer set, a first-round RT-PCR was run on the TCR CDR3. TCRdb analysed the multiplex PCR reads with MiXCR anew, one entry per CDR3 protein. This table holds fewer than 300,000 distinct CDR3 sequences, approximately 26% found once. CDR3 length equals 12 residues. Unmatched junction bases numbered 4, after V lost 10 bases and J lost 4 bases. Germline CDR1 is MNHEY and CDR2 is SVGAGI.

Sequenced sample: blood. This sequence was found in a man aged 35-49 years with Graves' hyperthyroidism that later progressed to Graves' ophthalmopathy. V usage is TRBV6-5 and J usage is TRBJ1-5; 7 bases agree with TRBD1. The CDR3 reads CATPGGNQPQHF. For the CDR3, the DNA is TGTGCCACCCCAGGGGGGAATCAGCCCCAGCATTTT.